Described below is a single T cell receptor (beta chain) sequence and its context. Its antigen is as yet unknown. This entry is derived from a study of T cells in Graves' hyperthyroidism and ophthalmopathy. Amplified regions were TCR beta CDR3 sequences from RNA transcripts. The HTBI primer set served for first-round RT-PCR of the TCR CDR3. TCRdb reanalysed the multiplex PCR reads using MiXCR and keeps one entry per CDR3 protein. The profile shows hundreds of thousands of distinct CDR3 sequences, roughly 14% of them singletons. Trimming took 3 bases from V and 4 from J; bases not matched to a gene: 15. The germline CDR1 and CDR2 sequences are SGHRS and YFSETQ. The CDR3 sequence is 18 residues long. Whole-study findings and limits: The model identified upcoming ophthalmopathy a median 6.5 months ahead of onset.

The J gene is TRBJ2-5, the V gene TRBV5-1, with 10 bases that match TRBD1. The clonotype originates from a man aged 18-30 years with Graves' ophthalmopathy. Sequenced sample: blood. CDR3 in amino acids: CASSSPRDRGPWRETQYF. The CDR3 DNA sequence: TGCGCCAGCAGCTCCCCCCGGGACAGGGGCCCATGGAGAGAGACCCAGTACTTC.